A single sample gave rise to the 19 T cell receptor beta chains below, sequenced in a study of T cells after yellow fever vaccination. TCRdb fed the 5' RACE reads into MiXCR, producing one record per CDR3 protein. The sample has some 9,300 distinct CDR3 sequences, around 4.8% seen once. The sequencing here drew on PBMCs, either bulk or a sorted T-cell subset (CD4+, CD8+, memory, or dextramer-sorted; not recorded which), taken roughly 15 days after the first yellow fever vaccination. The receptor source for this set is a man between 18 and 35 years old who received the YFV17D yellow fever vaccine.

This clonotype was seen at least ten times. The chain joins TRBV20-1 to TRBJ2-3; D possibly corresponds to TRBD2 (5 bases). This CDR3 spans 13 amino acids. In germline, CDR1 is DFQATT, CDR2 SNEGSKA (reference sequence). Trimming left V 6 bases short and J 3 bases short, with 13 bases between. The CDR3 reads CSATPPGTDTQYF. The CDR3 DNA reads TGCAGTGCCACGCCGCCGGGGACAGATACGCAGTATTTT.

This clonotype was seen repeatedly, ten times or more. The chain employs TRBV18 and TRBJ2-7; TRBD1 aligns across 10 bases. This CDR3 has 14 amino acids. The J segment lost 5 bases and the V segment lost 7 bases, leaving 8 bases of the junction unmatched. The germline V gene encodes CDR1 KGHSH and CDR2 LQKENI. CDR3 region: CASFTGTGAHEQYF. CDR3 sequence (DNA): TGTGCCAGCTTTACCGGGACAGGGGCTCACGAGCAGTACTTC.

This clonotype qualifies as medium-sized. This sequence joins TRBV9 and TRBJ2-1; 10 bases are shared with TRBD1. V lost 6 bases to trimming and J lost 1 base; unmatched junction nucleotides: 7. Germline V gives CDR1 SGDLS, CDR2 YYNGEE. The CDR3 extends over 16 amino acids. Written as DNA, the CDR3 is TGTGCCAGCACCTTCGGACAGGGGGGTTCCTACAATGAGCAGTTCTTC. Protein: CASTFGQGGSYNEQFF.

There are many counts of this clonotype. The chain uses TRBV20-1 and TRBJ2-3; D gene uncertain. The ends were cut back, 0 bases at V and 0 bases at J, with 7 bases in the middle. The germline CDR1 and CDR2 sequences are DFQATT and SNEGSKA (reference sequence). This CDR3 contains 14 residues. CDR3: CSARDSTSTDTQYF. For the CDR3, the DNA is TGCAGTGCTAGAGATTCCACTAGCACAGATACGCAGTATTTT.

This clonotype has a count of ten or more. This chain joins TRBV4-3 and TRBJ1-5; possible D gene TRBD1, 5 bases. Germline lookup yields CDR1 LGHNA and CDR2 YSLEER. The CDR3 has 15 residues. V was cut by 0 bases and J by 3 bases, with 9 bases left in between. DNA of the CDR3: TGCGCCAGCAGCCAAGATGGGACGGTCAATCAGCCCCAGCATTTT. It codes for CASSQDGTVNQPQHF.

This clonotype is medium-sized. J is TRBJ1-5 and V is TRBV4-1, with a possible D match to TRBD1 (6 bases). CDR1 MGHRA and CDR2 YSYEKL come from the germline V gene. The CDR3 length is 18 residues. Trimming removed 4 bases from V and 3 bases from J, with 22 bases in between. The CDR3 sequence is CASSPKTGSGTFNQPQHF. The CDR3 DNA reads as TGCGCCAGCAGCCCGAAGACGGGGTCAGGGACATTCAATCAGCCCCAGCATTTT.

In its sample, this clonotype was seen many times. This chain connects TRBV6-5 to TRBJ1-5, with 8 bases matching TRBD1. V dropped 4 bases and J dropped 6; count of bases not matched to a gene: 14. Germline V lookup: CDR1 MNHEY, CDR2 SVGAGI. The CDR3 extends over 17 amino acids. The CDR3 nucleotides are TGTGCCAGCAGTTTTTCCCGGACAGGGCGGGGGACTCAGCCCCAGCATTTT. Amino acids: CASSFSRTGRGTQPQHF.

This clonotype was observed many times. CDR3 protein: CASSRGGADDGYTF. CDR3 coding DNA: TGCGCCAGCAGCCGAGGCGGGGCAGATGATGGCTACACCTTC. V and J are TRBV5-1 and TRBJ1-2, with D possibly being TRBD1 (5 bases). Germline V gene data show CDR1 as SGHRS and CDR2 as YFSETQ. With 4 bases removed from V and 6 bases from J, the gap between germline ends came to 16 bases. The CDR3 sequence is 14 residues long.

This clonotype was seen ten or more times. The CDR3 DNA is TGCAGTGCTATCGGGACAGGGTATTCAGATACGCAGTATTTT. This gives the protein CSAIGTGYSDTQYF. The V gene is TRBV20-1, the J gene TRBJ2-3, with TRBD1 matching over 9 bases. This CDR3 is 14 amino acids long. Trimming at V came to 4 bases and at J to 4 bases, leaving 6 bases not matched to a gene. Germline V lookup: CDR1 DFQATT, CDR2 SNEGSKA (reference sequence).

This clonotype is medium-sized (0.01 to 0.1%) within its sample. This chain links TRBV28 with TRBJ1-2; D gene ambiguous. Germline V gene data show CDR1 as MDHEN and CDR2 as SYDVKM. Trimming pared 6 bases from V and 4 bases from J, leaving 18 bases between. CDR3 length: 15 amino acids. In nucleotides, the CDR3 is TGTGCCAGCAGCTGGGGAGGTACAGAGCTCTATGGCTACACCTTC. As protein: CASSWGGTELYGYTF.

This clonotype is labeled as medium-sized (0.01 to 0.1%). V is TRBV5-1 and J is TRBJ1-3; tentatively, D is TRBD1 (5 bases). CDR1 SGHRS and CDR2 YFSETQ come from the germline V gene. The ends were cut back, 3 bases at V and 2 bases at J, with 9 bases in the middle. CDR3 length: 14 residues. The CDR3 DNA reads TGCGCCAGCAGCTGGGACGGAGCTGGAAACACCATATATTTT. Its translation: CASSWDGAGNTIYF.

This clonotype was seen repeatedly, ten times or more. The chain joins TRBV2 to TRBJ1-2; D unclear. Trimming stripped 4 bases from V and 2 bases from J, with 17 bases between. The CDR3 totals 16 residues. Germline V gene lookup returns CDR1 SNHLY and CDR2 FYNNEI. The CDR3 DNA is TGTGCCAGCAGTGGAGGTTTAGGTATAACAAACTATGGCTACACCTTC. It specifies CASSGGLGITNYGYTF.

This clonotype was counted many times. The chain employs TRBV20-1 and TRBJ2-3, with TRBD1 as a possible D gene (6 bases). Per the germline V gene, CDR1 is DFQATT and CDR2 is SNEGSKA (reference sequence). The germline V and J ends were trimmed by 0 bases and 7 bases, with 14 bases remaining between them. The CDR3 length is 14 residues. The CDR3 sequence is CSAREEYTGNTQYF. The CDR3 DNA sequence: TGCAGTGCTAGAGAGGAATATACAGGGAATACGCAGTATTTT.

By its share, this clonotype is medium-sized. This chain links TRBV2 with TRBJ2-2, with no clear D. Germline V gene data show CDR1 as SNHLY and CDR2 as FYNNEI. Trimming pared 6 bases from V and 6 bases from J, leaving 11 bases between. There are 13 residues in the CDR3. The CDR3 loop is CASSAEVAGELFF. CDR3 nucleotide sequence: TGTGCCAGCAGCGCCGAGGTGGCCGGGGAGCTGTTTTTT.

By share, this clonotype ranks as medium-sized. V and J are TRBV21-1 and TRBJ2-5; TRBD2 is the table's D call, not checked against the DNA. TRBV21-1 is described as a pseudogene. The CDR3 covers 17 residues. Here the CDR3 reads CASSKGGERMYQETQYF. As DNA, the CDR3 is TGTGCCAGCAGCAAAGGCGGAGAGCGGATGTACCAAGAGACCCAGTACTTC.

By frequency in the sample, this clonotype is medium-sized. The chain couples TRBV20-1 to TRBJ2-5, with TRBD1 matching over 10 bases. Germline CDR1 reads DFQATT; CDR2 reads SNEGSKA (reference sequence). Trimming took 3 bases from V and 2 from J; bases not matched to a gene: 6. CDR3 length: 15 amino acids. The CDR3 DNA reads as TGCAGTGCTAGTATTCCGGGACAGGGGCAAGAGACCCAGTACTTC. It codes for CSASIPGQGQETQYF.

This clonotype came up many times. CDR3 bases: TGTGCCAGCAGCTTACACGGTTTGGGCACCGGGGAGCTGTTTTTT. It codes for CASSLHGLGTGELFF. This rearrangement joins TRBV7-9 to TRBJ2-2; unclear D gene. V shed 2 bases and J shed 4 bases, with 11 bases lying between them. There are 15 residues in the CDR3. The germline CDR1 and CDR2 sequences are SEHNR and FQNEAQ (reference sequence).

The chain employs TRBV3-1 and TRBJ2-7; 9 positions agree with TRBD2. Germline V gene data show CDR1 as LGHDT and CDR2 as YNNKEL (reference sequence). The CDR3 is 16 residues long. The V and J ends lost 0 bases and 2 bases, in that order; junction bases with no gene match: 5. The CDR3 nucleotides read TGTGCCAGCAGCCAAGATTCTGGACTAGCGACCTACGAGCAGTACTTC. It translates to CASSQDSGLATYEQYF.

This clonotype is deemed medium-sized (0.01 to 0.1%). The CDR3 spells CSASRQAPIQYF. In DNA, the CDR3 is TGCAGTGCTAGCAGACAGGCCCCCATTCAGTACTTC. The chain has TRBV20-1 and TRBJ2-4; a weak D match, TRBD1 (6 bases). Germline V gene sequence: CDR1 DFQATT, CDR2 SNEGSKA (reference sequence). Trimming removed 3 bases at V and 9 bases at J, with 12 bases between. The CDR3 consists of 12 residues.